Below are 5 T cell receptor beta chains sequenced from a single sample in a study of cytomegalovirus exposure and HLA in healthy donors. TCRdb's table, derived via immunoSEQ multiplex PCR, lists solely in-frame clones and lacks some. This sample has about 200,000 clones, with about 79% found just once. Input material: PBMCs. The receptors were sampled from a woman aged 25 to 39 in good health and CMV-seropositive.

The chain combines TRBV7-9 with TRBJ2-7; D may be TRBD1 (6 bases). Per the germline V gene, CDR1 is SEHNR and CDR2 is FQNEAQ (reference sequence). Trimming cost V 3 bases and J 5 bases, with 17 bases left between them. CDR3 length: 15 residues. The CDR3 loop is CASSLASGDRDEQYF. CDR3 nucleotides: TGTGCCAGCAGCTTGGCTTCAGGGGATCGCGACGAGCAGTACTTC.

The chain links TRBV7-2 to TRBJ1-2; D might be TRBD1 (5 bases). CDR1 and CDR2 (germline): SGHTA, FQGNSA. The germline V and J ends were trimmed by 1 base and 5 bases, with 11 bases remaining between them. The CDR3 is made up of 14 amino acids. CDR3 sequence reads: CASSLVRQSYGYTF. The CDR3 DNA is TGTGCCAGCAGCTTAGTTCGACAGTCATATGGCTACACCTTC.

The rearrangement joins TRBV6-5 to TRBJ1-2; perhaps TRBD1 as D (5 bases). The V end lost 8 bases, the J end lost 7 bases, and 14 bases lay between the germline ends. The CDR3 consists of 12 residues. The germline V gene encodes CDR1 MNHEY and CDR2 SVGAGI. The CDR3 here is CASGRVAGGYTF. In nucleotides, the CDR3 is TGTGCCAGCGGCAGGGTGGCTGGTGGCTACACCTTC.

CDR3 loop: CASSYVEWEGEAQHF. The CDR3 DNA is TGTGCCAGCAGTTACGTTGAGTGGGAGGGAGAAGCCCAGCATTTT. V usage is TRBV6-6 and J usage is TRBJ1-5; no clear D. The CDR3 sequence is 15 residues long. The V gene lost 2 bases and the J gene lost 11 bases, with 19 bases spanning the gap. Germline V gives CDR1 MNHNY, CDR2 SVGAGI (reference sequence).

V and J are TRBV2 and TRBJ2-7, with 8 bases identical to TRBD1. The trim removed 6 bases at V and 1 base at J, leaving 8 bases unmatched. The V gene's germline CDR1 is SNHLY and CDR2 FYNNEI. CDR3 size: 15 residues. The DNA of the CDR3 is TGTGCCAGCAGCCCTCCCCGGACAGGGTCCTACGAGCAGTACTTC. It is translated as CASSPPRTGSYEQYF.